This T cell receptor (beta chain) is from a study of T cell repertoires in cytomegalovirus infection. Across the study: An indication of both CMV infection and matching HLA type came from public TCR beta signatures. The study, taken as a whole, reports: Frequencies of public TCR beta families were cumulated, and this identified carriers of CMV plus the relevant HLA. It was HLA-C-restricted CMV-specific TCR beta clonotypes that dominated the response ex vivo.

This clonotype was found many times. Its matching antigen is unknown. Using its own MiXCR run on the reads, TCRdb lists one record per CDR3 protein. The profile shows about 60,000 distinct CDR3 sequences, 25% to 40% of them singletons. V lost 2 bases and J 3 bases, leaving 13 bases between the germline ends. Per the germline V gene, CDR1 is MGHRA and CDR2 is YSYEKL. The CDR3 has 15 amino acids. This TCR was sampled from a human donor in good health (CMV status not recorded). Some clones in this sample may be carry-over from other donors' samples. The rearrangement joins TRBV4-1 to TRBJ1-1; possible D gene TRBD1, 6 bases. Sequencing was done on a sample of PBMCs, sequenced either directly or after in vitro stimulation (not recorded which). CDR3 residues: CASSQNLQGDTEAFF. Here the CDR3 DNA reads TGCGCCAGCAGCCAAAATCTACAGGGCGACACTGAAGCTTTCTTT.